These T cell receptor beta chains were read from a single sample in a study of T cells in Graves' hyperthyroidism and ophthalmopathy. TCRdb re-called the multiplex PCR reads through MiXCR, storing one row per CDR3 protein. Altogether nearly 750,000 distinct CDR3 sequences are present, roughly a third being singletons, with the ten largest covering roughly 30%. The source material was blood. Receptor source: a woman aged 40 to 49 with Graves' hyperthyroidism. The CDR3 runs from the conserved cysteine through the conserved F or W. D genes are given only for firm matches. Only part of the rows carry a size: once, few, many, or a class if the clone is expanded.

j_gene,d_gene,abundance,v_gene,CDR3aa,CDR3nt
TRBJ1-3,.,.,TRBV25-1,CASTPIDLSGNTIYF,TGTGCCAGCACCCCTATCGACCTCTCTGGAAACACCATATATTTT
TRBJ2-3,TRBD1,.,TRBV6-5,CASSYGTGATDTQYF,TGTGCCAGCAGTTACGGGACAGGGGCCACAGATACGCAGTATTTT
TRBJ2-1,TRBD2,many,TRBV29-1,CSVEAGAGGIGNEQFF,TGCAGCGTTGAAGCCGGAGCGGGAGGCATTGGGAATGAGCAGTTCTTC
TRBJ2-5,TRBD1,.,TRBV7-3,CASSFGFVLGQGAQGGETQYF,TGTGCCAGCAGCTTCGGCTTCGTGCTTGGCCAGGGGGCACAGGGAGGCGAGACCCAGTACTTC
TRBJ1-1,.,.,TRBV5-1,CASSLVMGQGTEAFF,TGCGCCAGCAGCTTGGTGATGGGGCAGGGAACTGAAGCTTTCTTT
TRBJ1-3,.,.,TRBV7-9,CASRPKIQGVSGNTIYF,TGTGCCAGCAGGCCCAAGATACAGGGAGTTAGTGGAAACACCATATATTTT
TRBJ1-2,.,many,TRBV20-1,CSAAWGANYGYTF,TGCAGTGCTGCGTGGGGGGCAAACTATGGCTACACCTTC
TRBJ2-7,TRBD1,.,TRBV7-2,CASRGTGPEQYF,TGTGCCAGCAGGGGGACAGGGCCTGAGCAGTACTTC
TRBJ2-7,.,few,TRBV7-2,CASSLALSPDSLHSYEQYF,TGTGCCAGCAGCTTAGCTCTTTCCCCGGACTCCCTCCACTCCTACGAGCAGTACTTC
TRBJ2-7,.,.,TRBV4-3,CASSAFGGYEQYF,TGCGCCAGCAGCGCCTTCGGGGGTTACGAGCAGTACTTC
TRBJ1-1,.,once,TRBV7-2,CASSQVMTVNTEAFF,TGTGCCAGCAGCCAAGTAATGACAGTGAACACTGAAGCTTTCTTT
TRBJ2-2,.,few,TRBV7-3,CASSLSYDSAVTGELFF,TGTGCCAGCAGCTTAAGTTACGACAGTGCGGTCACCGGGGAGCTGTTTTTT
TRBJ1-4,.,.,TRBV5-1,CASSEEDAGKLFF,TGCGCCAGCAGCGAAGAGGACGCCGGAAAGCTGTTTTTT
TRBJ1-6,.,many,TRBV12-3/TRBV12-4,CASSFVGIGSPLHF,TGTGCCAGCAGTTTTGTCGGGATAGGGTCACCCCTCCACTTT
TRBJ1-2,.,many,TRBV5-4,CASSLAGFRGPYGYTF,TGTGCCAGCAGCTTGGCGGGGTTCAGGGGACCCTATGGCTACACCTTC
TRBJ2-7,.,.,TRBV20-1,CSALLQGPYEQYF,TGCAGTGCTTTGTTACAGGGACCCTACGAGCAGTACTTC
TRBJ2-2,.,.,TRBV5-8,CASSPMVRGPEMRSGELFF,TGTGCCAGCAGCCCCATGGTCAGGGGACCTGAGATGCGGTCCGGGGAGCTGTTTTTT
TRBJ2-7,TRBD2,many,TRBV7-9,CASSPRLAAFYEQYF,TGTGCCAGCAGCCCTCGACTAGCGGCCTTCTACGAGCAGTACTTC
TRBJ2-5,.,many,TRBV20-1,CSARGQGFGETQYF,TGCAGTGCTAGAGGTCAGGGGTTTGGGGAGACCCAGTACTTC
TRBJ2-1,.,.,TRBV7-2,CASSSVFRDNEQFF,TGTGCCAGCAGCTCCGTGTTCCGGGACAATGAGCAGTTCTTC
TRBJ1-1,.,.,TRBV4-1,CASSQGVSNTEAFF,TGCGCCAGCAGCCAAGGGGTGTCGAACACTGAAGCTTTCTTT
TRBJ1-1,.,few,TRBV5-6,CASRIAAMNTEAFF,TGTGCCAGCAGGATAGCGGCTATGAACACTGAAGCTTTCTTT
TRBJ1-1,.,.,TRBV24-1,CAQLGFTEAFF,TGTGCCCAGCTTGGGTTCACTGAAGCTTTCTTT
TRBJ1-1,.,many,TRBV7-2,CASSPPGWEAEAFF,TGTGCCAGCAGCCCCCCTGGGTGGGAGGCTGAAGCTTTCTTT
TRBJ1-2,.,.,TRBV10-3,CAITPDRRGGYTF,TGTGCCATCACCCCGGACAGAAGAGGTGGCTACACCTTC
TRBJ1-1,.,.,TRBV25-1,CASPGRMNTEAFF,TGTGCCAGTCCAGGGAGGATGAACACTGAAGCTTTCTTT
TRBJ1-1,.,.,TRBV5-1,CTSSGGGLTLNTEAFF,TGTACCAGCAGCGGTGGCGGACTTACCTTGAACACTGAAGCTTTCTTT
TRBJ2-7,.,.,TRBV7-2,CASRADPLGSYEQYF,TGTGCCAGCAGAGCAGACCCTTTGGGGTCCTACGAGCAGTACTTC
TRBJ1-3,.,.,TRBV7-9,CASSSTDTSGNTIYF,TGTGCCAGCAGCTCGACAGACACCTCTGGAAACACCATATATTTT
TRBJ2-1,.,.,TRBV14,CASSQDPRVEQFF,TGTGCCAGCAGCCAAGATCCCCGGGTTGAGCAGTTCTTC
TRBJ2-7,.,.,TRBV2,CASSVNEQYF,TGTGCCAGCAGTGTTAACGAGCAGTACTTC